The 21 T cell receptor beta chains in this list originate from one sample, sequenced in a study of T cell responses to AZD1222 COVID-19 vaccine. Assay used: immunoSEQ multiplex PCR; TCRdb lists only in-frame clones, some missing. The table has around 160,000 clones, over 80% seen once. The material was peripheral blood, obtained 28 days after the second AZD1222 dose. These receptors originate from an adult who received the AZD1222 COVID-19 vaccine.

The chain is built from TRBV7-2 and TRBJ1-4; D is uncertain. Germline lookup yields CDR1 SGHTA and CDR2 FQGNSA. The CDR3 loop spans 15 amino acids. Trimming took 5 bases from V and 8 from J, leaving 18 bases between them. The CDR3 spells CASSPYTGPVEKLFF. The CDR3 DNA reads TGTGCCAGCAGCCCCTACACCGGTCCGGTCGAAAAACTGTTTTTT.

The chain carries TRBV2 and TRBJ2-2; no definite D call. The CDR3 runs to 16 residues. V lost 3 bases, J lost 7 bases, and 18 bases lay in between. Germline assignment: CDR1 SNHLY and CDR2 FYNNEI. CDR3 in DNA: TGTGCCAGCAGTGAGTGGACGTTACGATCTCTCGGGGAGCTGTTTTTT. It specifies CASSEWTLRSLGELFF.

The chain has TRBV4-1 and TRBJ2-3; D not certain. This CDR3 has 14 residues. Germline lookup yields CDR1 MGHRA and CDR2 YSYEKL. The ends were cut back, 0 bases at V and 3 bases at J, with 7 bases in the middle. CDR3 amino acids: CASSQDLGTDTQYF. The DNA for the CDR3 is TGCGCCAGCAGCCAAGATTTAGGGACAGATACGCAGTATTTT.

The J gene is TRBJ1-1, the V gene TRBV18; 8 bases agree with TRBD1. V gave up 5 bases and J gave up 3 bases; unmatched junction bases: 2. CDR1 and CDR2 (germline): KGHSH, LQKENI. The CDR3 runs to 13 residues. CDR3 nucleotide sequence: TGTGCCAGCTCAGGACAGGGAGACACTGAAGCTTTCTTT. This encodes CASSGQGDTEAFF.

A single count supports this clone. The V call is TRBV21-1, the J call TRBJ1-5. TRBV21-1 is recorded as a pseudogene. The CDR3 runs 13 residues. In DNA form, the CDR3 reads TGTGCCAGCTTTTGGGGGGCTGGGCAGCCCCAGCATTTT. Its protein is CASFWGAGQPQHF.

The J gene is TRBJ1-5, the V gene TRBV7-2; D unresolved. CDR3 length: 15 amino acids. V lost 1 base and J lost 4, with 11 bases in between. Germline V lookup: CDR1 SGHTA, CDR2 FQGNSA. The CDR3 sequence is CASSLGWGRNQPQHF. CDR3 DNA sequence: TGTGCCAGCAGCTTAGGGTGGGGTCGTAATCAGCCCCAGCATTTT.

V and J are TRBV6-5 and TRBJ2-5; possible D gene TRBD1, 6 bases. Germline V gene lookup returns CDR1 MNHEY and CDR2 SVGAGI. V lost 2 bases and J 1 base, leaving 11 bases between the germline ends. The CDR3 totals 15 residues. In DNA form, the CDR3 reads TGTGCCAGCAGTTACAGGCAGGGGTCCCAAGAGACCCAGTACTTC. This codes for CASSYRQGSQETQYF.

V is TRBV10-3 and J is TRBJ2-2; D is perhaps TRBD2 (5 bases). The V and J ends lost 7 bases and 4 bases respectively, with 7 bases between them. This CDR3 contains 12 residues. Germline loops: CDR1 ENHRY, CDR2 SYGVKD. The CDR3 DNA follows: TGTGCCATCACCAGCGGCACCGGGGAGCTGTTTTTT. It is translated as CAITSGTGELFF.

The chain joins TRBV28 to TRBJ2-7; 15 bases are a match to TRBD2. CDR3 length equals 17 residues. Germline-derived CDR1 and CDR2 are MDHEN and SYDVKM. V was pared by 5 bases and J by 2 bases, with 7 bases of the junction left unmatched. CDR3 nucleotides: TGTGCCAGCAGTCCCCAGGGACTAGCGGGAGGTGCCTACGAGCAGTACTTC. Protein product: CASSPQGLAGGAYEQYF.

The rearrangement uses TRBV5-1 and TRBJ1-5; no clear D gene. Germline V gene sequence: CDR1 SGHRS, CDR2 YFSETQ. V lost 1 base to trimming and J lost 6 bases, with 11 bases between them. This CDR3 region has 14 residues. DNA for the CDR3: TGCGCCAGCAGCTTGTTCGGGGAGGGTCAGCCCCAGCATTTT. Protein: CASSLFGEGQPQHF.

The rearrangement uses TRBV12-3 or TRBV12-4 and TRBJ1-1; D not resolved. V lost 7 bases, J lost 9 bases, and 18 bases lay in between. This CDR3 contains 13 residues. The CDR3 spells CASTHFEGRQAFF. CDR3 DNA: TGTGCCAGCACCCACTTCGAGGGCAGACAAGCTTTCTTT.

V usage is TRBV5-6 and J usage is TRBJ1-1; 8 positions match TRBD1. The ends lost 0 bases at V and 3 bases at J; junction bases unmatched: 4. The germline gives CDR1 SGHDT, CDR2 YYEEEE. This CDR3 spans 15 amino acids. CDR3 residues: CASSLGTGQYTEAFF. CDR3 in DNA: TGTGCCAGCAGCTTGGGGACAGGGCAGTACACTGAAGCTTTCTTT.

This clone was seen a single time. V usage is TRBV29-1 and J usage is TRBJ2-3; 8 positions agree with TRBD1. The CDR3 is made up of 15 amino acids. The V segment lost 6 bases and the J segment 2 bases; nucleotides outside the gene matches: 10. Germline CDR1 is SQVTM and CDR2 is ANQGSEA. The CDR3 sequence: CSVTGARHATDTQYF. The CDR3 DNA reads as TGCAGCGTGACAGGGGCCCGCCATGCCACAGATACGCAGTATTTT.

A single count supports this clone. This chain joins TRBV5-6 and TRBJ1-2; TRBD1 might be the D (5 bases). Deletions cut 0 bases from V and 2 bases from J, with 5 bases between. Germline lookup yields CDR1 SGHDT and CDR2 YYEEEE. The CDR3 is 13 amino acids. Here the CDR3 DNA reads TGTGCCAGCAGCTTGGCAGGGAACTATGGCTACACCTTC. Protein: CASSLAGNYGYTF. The full variable domain, its missing parts supplied by reference TRBV5-6 and TRBJ1-2, is DAGVTQSPTHLIKTRGQQVTLRCSPKSGHDTVSWYQQALGQGPQFIFQYYEEEERQRGNFPDRFSGHQFPNYSSELNVNALLLGDSALYLCASSLAGNYGYTFGSGTRLTVV.

The chain couples TRBV7-8 to TRBJ2-3; D possibly matches TRBD1 or TRBD2 (5 bases each). Germline values: CDR1 SGHVS, CDR2 FQNEAQ. CDR3 length equals 19 residues. V was pared by 3 bases and J by 5 bases, with 27 bases between. This CDR3 reads CASSLGVLTQRQRQDTQYF. In DNA, the CDR3 is TGTGCCAGCAGCTTGGGGGTACTCACGCAGCGGCAACGCCAAGATACGCAGTATTTT.

V is TRBV19 and J is TRBJ2-1, with TRBD2 matching over 10 bases. CDR1 LNHDA and CDR2 SQIVND come from the germline V gene (reference sequence). With V trimmed by 7 bases and J by 7 bases, 10 bases remained unmatched. The CDR3 is made up of 15 amino acids. This chain's CDR3 is CASTQKAGGLNEQFF. CDR3 sequence (DNA): TGTGCCAGTACCCAAAAAGCGGGGGGGCTTAATGAGCAGTTCTTC. Supplemented by reference TRBV19 and TRBJ2-1, the full variable domain reads DGGITQSPKYLFRKEGQNVTLSCEQNLNHDAMYWYRQDPGQGLRLIYYSQIVNDFQKGDIAEGYSVSREKKESFPLTVTSAQKNPTAFYLCASTQKAGGLNEQFFGPGTRLTVL.

This chain links TRBV27 with TRBJ2-2, with D perhaps matching TRBD1 or TRBD2 (5 bases each). V lost 6 bases, J lost 4 bases, and 18 bases lay in between. Per the germline V gene, CDR1 is MNHEY and CDR2 is SMNVEV (reference sequence). CDR3 size: 16 residues. In DNA, the CDR3 is TGTGCCAGCAGCCCTAGTCGGGACCTCCCCACCGGGGAGCTGTTTTTT. Its protein product is CASSPSRDLPTGELFF.

The V gene is TRBV27, the J gene TRBJ2-7; maybe TRBD2 (6 bases). Trimming pared 5 bases from V and 12 bases from J, leaving 26 bases between. Looked up from germline, CDR1 is MNHEY and CDR2 is SMNVEV (reference sequence). The CDR3 sequence is 15 residues long. CDR3 nucleotides: TGTGCCAGCAGTGCCCGACTAGAGCCTACTACGAGCATGTACTTC. Amino acid sequence: CASSARLEPTTSMYF.

This rearrangement joins TRBV5-1 to TRBJ2-7; possibly TRBD2 for D (6 bases). With 7 bases removed from V and 4 bases from J, the gap between germline ends came to 15 bases. CDR1 and CDR2 (germline): SGHRS, YFSETQ. The CDR3 has 13 amino acids. CDR3 DNA sequence: TGCGCCAGCTGTTTCCCAGGGAGGTACGAGCAGTACTTC. Its translation is CASCFPGRYEQYF.

This clone was found a few times. The rearrangement joins TRBV5-8 to TRBJ1-5; no firm D call. CDR1 SGHTS and CDR2 YDEGEE come from the germline V gene. The CDR3 is made up of 14 amino acids. Deletions cut 4 bases from V and 7 bases from J, with 15 bases between. This chain's CDR3 is CASSPGPVQQPQHF. The CDR3 DNA is TGTGCCAGCAGCCCCGGCCCCGTACAACAGCCCCAGCATTTT.

This clone appeared a few times. The chain joins TRBV29-1 to TRBJ1-1, with TRBD1 as a possible D gene (5 bases). The CDR3 runs to 12 residues. The V and J ends lost 0 bases and 5 bases respectively, with 7 bases between them. Germline V gene sequence: CDR1 SQVTM, CDR2 ANQGSEA. For the CDR3, the DNA is TGCAGCGTTGAAGATCCAGGGACTGAAGCTTTCTTT. This sequence encodes CSVEDPGTEAFF. Variable domain in full (rest from reference TRBV29-1 and TRBJ1-1): SAVISQKPSRDICQRGTSLTIQCQVDSQVTMMFWYRQQPGQSLTLIATANQGSEATYESGFVIDKFPISRPNLTFSTLTVSNMSPEDSSIYLCSVEDPGTEAFFGQGTRLTVV.